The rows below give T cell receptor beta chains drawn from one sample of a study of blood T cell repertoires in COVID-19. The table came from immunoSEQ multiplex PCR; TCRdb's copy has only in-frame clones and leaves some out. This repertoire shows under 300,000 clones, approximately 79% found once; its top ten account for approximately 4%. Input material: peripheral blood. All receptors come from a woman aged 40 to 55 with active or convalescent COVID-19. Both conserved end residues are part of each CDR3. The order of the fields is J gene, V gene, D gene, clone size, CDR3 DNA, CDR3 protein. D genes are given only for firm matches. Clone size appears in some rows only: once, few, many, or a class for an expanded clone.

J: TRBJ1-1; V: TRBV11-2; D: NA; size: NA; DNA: TGTGCCAGCAACCGGGTTGCGGCCGGCACTGAAGCTTTCTTT; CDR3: CASNRVAAGTEAFF
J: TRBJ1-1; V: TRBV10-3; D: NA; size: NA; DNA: TGTGCCATCGGGCAGGTTATGAACACTGAAGCTTTCTTT; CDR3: CAIGQVMNTEAFF
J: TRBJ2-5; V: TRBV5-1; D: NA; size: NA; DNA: TGCGCCAGCAGCCCGACAACGTCCCAAGAGACCCAGTACTTC; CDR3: CASSPTTSQETQYF
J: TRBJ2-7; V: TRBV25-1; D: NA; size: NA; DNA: TGTGCCAGCCTCGTGACAGCGACCTACGAGCAGTACTTC; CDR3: CASLVTATYEQYF
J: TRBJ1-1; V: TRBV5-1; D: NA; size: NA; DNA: TGCGCCAGCAGCTTGGCAGGTATGAACACTGAAGCTTTCTTT; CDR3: CASSLAGMNTEAFF
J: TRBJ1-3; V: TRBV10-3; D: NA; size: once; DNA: TGTGCCATCAGTAGCGACCGGGACACCATATATTTT; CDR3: CAISSDRDTIYF
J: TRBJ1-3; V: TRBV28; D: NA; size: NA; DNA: TGTGCCAGCAGCGAAATCGCTGACTTGGCTGGAAACACCATATATTTT; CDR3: CASSEIADLAGNTIYF
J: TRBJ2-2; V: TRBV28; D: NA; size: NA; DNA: TGTGCCAGCACAGGGATCCAAAACACCGGGGAGCTGTTTTTT; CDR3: CASTGIQNTGELFF
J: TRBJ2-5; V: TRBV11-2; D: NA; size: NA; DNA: TGTGCCAGCAGCTTAGATCGCAGGGTTGAGACCCAGTACTTC; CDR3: CASSLDRRVETQYF
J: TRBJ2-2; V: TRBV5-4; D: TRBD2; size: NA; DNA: TGTGCCAGCAGCCGGGGGGAGACCGGGGAGCTGTTTTTT; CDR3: CASSRGETGELFF
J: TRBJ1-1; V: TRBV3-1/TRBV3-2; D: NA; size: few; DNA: TGTGCCAGCAGCCAAAGTACAGGGTCTACTGAAGCTTTCTTT; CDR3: CASSQSTGSTEAFF
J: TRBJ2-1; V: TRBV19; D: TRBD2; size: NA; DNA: TGTGCCAGTAGGGATGGAGGGTGGGGGGGCTCCTACAATGAGCAGTTCTTC; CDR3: CASRDGGWGGSYNEQFF
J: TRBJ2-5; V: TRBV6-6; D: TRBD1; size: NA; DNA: TGTGCCAGCAGTTACCCCGGGACAGGCCAAGAGACCCAGTACTTC; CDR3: CASSYPGTGQETQYF
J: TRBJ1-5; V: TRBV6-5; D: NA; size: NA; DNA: TGTGCCAGCACCCTGTCCAGGGCGAGTCAGCCCCAGCATTTT; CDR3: CASTLSRASQPQHF
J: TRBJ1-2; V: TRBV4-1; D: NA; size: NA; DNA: TGCGCCAGCAGCCAAGAAGCAGGAAAGTCTAACTATGGCTACACCTTC; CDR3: CASSQEAGKSNYGYTF
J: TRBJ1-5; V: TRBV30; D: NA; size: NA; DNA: TGTGCCTGGGGGGCCGGGGGGAGCAATCAGCCCCAGCATTTT; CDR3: CAWGAGGSNQPQHF
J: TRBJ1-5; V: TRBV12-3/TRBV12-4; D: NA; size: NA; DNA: TGTGCCAGCAGTTTACAGGTAGAAAGTCCCCAGCATTTT; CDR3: CASSLQVESPQHF
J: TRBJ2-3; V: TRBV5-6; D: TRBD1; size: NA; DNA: TGTGCCAGCACCCCAATTGGGACAGCCAGCACAGATACGCAGTATTTT; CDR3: CASTPIGTASTDTQYF
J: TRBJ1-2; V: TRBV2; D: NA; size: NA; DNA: TGTGCCAGCAGTGAAGCGCTCGGTAGCTTCTATGGCTACACCTTC; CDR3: CASSEALGSFYGYTF
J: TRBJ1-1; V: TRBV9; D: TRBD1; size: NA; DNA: TGTGCCAGCAGCGATAACACCGGGACAGGGGGCGGGAACACTGAAGCTTTCTTT; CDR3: CASSDNTGTGGGNTEAFF
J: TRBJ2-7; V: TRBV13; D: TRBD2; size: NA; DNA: TGTGCCAGCGGAGCGGGGGGACCCCTGGGTGAGCAGTACTTC; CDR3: CASGAGGPLGEQYF
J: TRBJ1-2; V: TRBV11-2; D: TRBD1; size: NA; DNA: TGTGCCAGCAGCTCGACAGGGAACTATGGCTACACCTTC; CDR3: CASSSTGNYGYTF
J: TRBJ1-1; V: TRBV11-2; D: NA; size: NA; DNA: TGTGCCAGCAGCTTAGAACAGGGAGGGGTCGGGGGCACTGAAGCTTTCTTT; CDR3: CASSLEQGGVGGTEAFF
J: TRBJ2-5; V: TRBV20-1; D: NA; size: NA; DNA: TGCAGTGCTCCCCGGGGGGAGACCCAGTACTTC; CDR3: CSAPRGETQYF
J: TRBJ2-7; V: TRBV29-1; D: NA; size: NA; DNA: TGCAGCGTTGAGGGTGGAGATTACGAGCAGTACTTC; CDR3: CSVEGGDYEQYF
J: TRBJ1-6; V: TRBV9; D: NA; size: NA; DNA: TGTGCCAGCAGTTCAGGGGACCCCTATAATTCACCCCTCCACTTT; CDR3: CASSSGDPYNSPLHF
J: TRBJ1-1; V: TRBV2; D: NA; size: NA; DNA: TGTGCCAGCAGCGAACTGGGGGGGATGAACACTGAAGCTTTCTTT; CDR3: CASSELGGMNTEAFF
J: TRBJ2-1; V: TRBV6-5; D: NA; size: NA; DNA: TGTGCCAGCAGTTACTCTTGGGGGGGGGCCGATGAGCAGTTCTTC; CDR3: CASSYSWGGADEQFF
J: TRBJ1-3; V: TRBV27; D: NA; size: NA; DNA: TGTGCCAGCAGTTTAGGGGGGTTAAAGGGAAACACCATATATTTT; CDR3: CASSLGGLKGNTIYF
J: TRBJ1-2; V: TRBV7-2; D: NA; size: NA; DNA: TGTGCCAGCAGCTCCCCGTGGGGGACTCCCACTAACTATGGCTACACCTTC; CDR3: CASSSPWGTPTNYGYTF
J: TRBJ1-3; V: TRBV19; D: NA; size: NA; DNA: TGTGCCAGTAGTATCCAACAGATCTCTGGAAACACCATATATTTT; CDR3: CASSIQQISGNTIYF
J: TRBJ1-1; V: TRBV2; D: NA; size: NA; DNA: TGTGCCAGTGGTGGGCGAGGGGGATTCACTGAAGCTTTCTTT; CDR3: CASGGRGGFTEAFF
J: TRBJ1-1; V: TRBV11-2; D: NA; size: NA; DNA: TGTGCCAGCAGCTTAGCTGGGACTTCCAACACTGAAGCTTTCTTT; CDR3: CASSLAGTSNTEAFF
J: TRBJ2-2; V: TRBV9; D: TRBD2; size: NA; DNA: TGTGCCAGTTCCGGGGGGGCGAACACCGGGGAGCTGTTTTTT; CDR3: CASSGGANTGELFF
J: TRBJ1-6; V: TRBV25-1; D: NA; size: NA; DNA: TGTGCCAGCAGTGAGGCCAGGGGTTCCTATAATTCACCCCTCCACTTT; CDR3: CASSEARGSYNSPLHF
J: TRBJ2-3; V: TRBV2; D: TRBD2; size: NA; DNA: TGTGCCAGCAGCCGGGGGGTAACAGATACGCAGTATTTT; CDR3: CASSRGVTDTQYF
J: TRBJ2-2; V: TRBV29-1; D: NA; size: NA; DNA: TGCAGCGTCTCCTGGGACACCCCGAACACCGGGGAGCTGTTTTTT; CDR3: CSVSWDTPNTGELFF
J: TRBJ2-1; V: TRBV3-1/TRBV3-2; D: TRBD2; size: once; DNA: TGTGCCAGCAGCCAAAGCCGGCGGGGGGGCCTCGATGAGCAGTTCTTC; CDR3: CASSQSRRGGLDEQFF